Only one count was recorded for the clone carrying this TCR beta chain. Its specificity is not known. Here immunoSEQ multiplex PCR was the method, and the copy in TCRdb shows in-frame clones only, minus some. Among about 16,000 clones listed, approximately 70% were seen once. The record originates from a study of tumor-infiltrating lymphocytes in localized non-small cell lung cancer. Study background: Each patient gave resected tumor and non-adjacent uninvolved lung tissue.

V was pared by 6 bases and J by 1 base, with 10 bases of the junction left unmatched. This CDR3 region has 17 residues. Germline loops: CDR1 SNHLY, CDR2 FYNNEI. Findings and caveats of the study: TCR sequencing covered a subset of patients with enough tissue. No link was found between tumor T-cell fraction and recurrence-free survival.

The chain joins TRBV2 to TRBJ2-3; 10 nucleotides align to TRBD2. Specimen: lung tumor tissue. The TCR was taken from a human donor with non-small cell lung cancer. The CDR3 nucleotides read TGTGCCAGCAGGGAGTCAATCGGGACTAGCGGCACAGATACGCAGTATTTT. Protein: CASRESIGTSGTDTQYF.